The 9 T cell receptor beta chains listed next were all sequenced from one sample in a study of T cell repertoires in ileal Crohn's disease. Assay used: immunoSEQ multiplex PCR; TCRdb lists only in-frame clones, some missing. The sample includes about 2,400 clones, over 60% seen only once; the top ten take 11%. Sequenced material: ileal tissue. The receptors derive from an adult with Crohn's disease.

The chain employs TRBV7-9 and TRBJ1-2; D is uncertain. The CDR3 totals 16 residues. Trimming took off 3 bases at V and 5 bases at J, with 19 bases between the two ends. CDR1 SEHNR and CDR2 FQNEAQ come from the germline V gene (reference sequence). CDR3 sequence (DNA): TGTGCCAGCAGCTTGGCGACTGGTGGCAAGGATTATGGCTACACCTTC. It specifies CASSLATGGKDYGYTF.

This rearrangement joins TRBV2 to TRBJ2-7; 8 bases map to TRBD2. Germline V gene lookup returns CDR1 SNHLY and CDR2 FYNNEI. This CDR3 spans 13 amino acids. After removal of 4 bases from V and 3 bases from J, the junction contained 2 bases not matched to a gene. The chain's CDR3 is CASSAGGGYEQYF. CDR3 DNA sequence: TGTGCCAGCAGTGCCGGGGGGGGCTACGAGCAGTACTTC.

This clone was seen just once. Other DNA sequences in this specimen translate into the identical CDR3. The chain recombines TRBV2 with TRBJ1-1; maybe TRBD1 (5 bases). V lost 5 bases to trimming and J lost 0 bases, with 13 bases between them. This CDR3 spans 15 amino acids. CDR1 and CDR2 (germline): SNHLY, FYNNEI. As DNA, the CDR3 is TGTGCCAGCAGTCGCGACAGCCCGATGAACACTGAAGCTTTCTTT. It is translated as CASSRDSPMNTEAFF. Full variable domain (outside the CDR3, taken from reference TRBV2 and TRBJ1-1): EPEVTQTPSHQVTQMGQEVILRCVPISNHLYFYWYRQILGQKVEFLVSFYNNEISEKSEIFDDQFSVERPDGSNFTLKIRSTKLEDSAMYFCASSRDSPMNTEAFFGQGTRLTVV.

This sequence joins TRBV4-1 and TRBJ1-4; 8 bases map to TRBD1. Trimming removed 1 base from V and 5 bases from J; junction bases left unmatched: 9. The CDR3 extends over 17 amino acids. Germline CDR1 MGHRA, CDR2 YSYEKL. The CDR3 DNA sequence: TGCGCCAGCAGCCAAGGAGACAGGGGAGGCGAAAATGAAAAACTGTTTTTT. Its protein is CASSQGDRGGENEKLFF.

The J gene is TRBJ1-1, the V gene TRBV11-2, with TRBD1 as a possible D gene (5 bases). Germline loops: CDR1 SGHAT, CDR2 FQNNGV. The CDR3 consists of 14 residues. The V end was cut by 9 bases, the J end by 6 bases, with 20 bases between. CDR3 coding DNA: TGTGCCAGTCAGTGGGGGACTCGGGCGGCTGAAGCTTTCTTT. This encodes CASQWGTRAAEAFF.

The V call is TRBV16, the J call TRBJ2-6; perhaps TRBD1 as D (5 bases). The ends were cut back, 2 bases at V and 2 bases at J, with 7 bases in the middle. Germline CDR1 is KGHSY and CDR2 is FQNENV. The CDR3 spans 15 residues. The CDR3 loop reads CASSQSRAGANVLTF. The CDR3 nucleotides read TGTGCCAGCAGCCAAAGCAGGGCTGGGGCCAACGTCCTGACTTTC.

Turning to this clone: The junction differs from germline at one of its ends, possibly a read error. The CDR3 DNA reads as TGTGCCAGCAGCCCCTCCACTAGCGACACCGGGGAGCTGTTTTTT. Translating it yields CASSPSTSDTGELFF. This chain links TRBV5-1 with TRBJ2-2; TRBD2 aligns across 7 bases. This CDR3 comprises 15 residues. Germline loops: CDR1 SGHRS, CDR2 YFSETQ.

The chain links TRBV2 to TRBJ2-1; D may be TRBD1 (6 bases). Trimming cost V 6 bases and J 4 bases, with 16 bases left between them. This CDR3 has 15 amino acids. CDR1 and CDR2 from the germline V gene are SNHLY and FYNNEI. The CDR3 sequence is CASSALQGGYNEQFF. In DNA, the CDR3 is TGTGCCAGCAGCGCGCTACAGGGTGGATACAATGAGCAGTTCTTC.

This rearrangement joins TRBV18 to TRBJ1-3, with D maybe TRBD1 (5 bases). The CDR3 runs 16 residues. V was pared by 5 bases and J by 2 bases, with 16 bases between. Germline CDR1 KGHSH, CDR2 LQKENI. The CDR3 sequence: CASSAQGVGPGNTIYF. The CDR3 nucleotides read TGTGCCAGCTCAGCCCAGGGTGTGGGGCCTGGAAACACCATATATTTT.